The 2 T cell receptor beta chains below were found in one sample sequenced in a study of human T cells and chemical hapten exposure. TCRdb analysed the RACE reads with MiXCR anew, one entry per CDR3 protein. The sample has 35,000 to 45,000 distinct CDR3 sequences; approximately 9.7% are singletons. The time point was: patch test 2, 6 weeks after DPC sensitization. The treatment denotes: therapeutic diphenylcyclopropenone sensitization with weekly scalp DPC. Total RNA came from unfractionated whole blood. Sequencing used whole blood, obtained in connection with sensitization to the hapten diphenylcyclopropenone (DPC). Every receptor here comes from a woman under 40 with alopecia areata. Some clones in this sample may be carry-over from other donors' samples.

This clonotype was counted many times. This chain links TRBV7-9 with TRBJ2-2, with 8 bases matching TRBD1. Germline values: CDR1 SEHNR, CDR2 FQNEAQ (reference sequence). The CDR3 consists of 14 residues. J lost 6 bases, V lost 5 bases, and 5 bases had no gene match. DNA of the CDR3: TGTGCCAGCAGCACGACAGGGGAAGCCGGGGAGCTGTTTTTT. It is translated as CASSTTGEAGELFF. The full variable domain, with the rest looked up from reference TRBV7-9 and TRBJ2-2, is DTGVSQNPRHKITKRGQNVTFRCDPISEHNRLYWYRQTLGQGPEFLTYFQNEAQLEKSRLLSDRFSAERPKGSFSTLEIQRTEQGDSAMYLCASSTTGEAGELFFGEGSRLTVL.

In its sample, this clonotype ranks as medium-sized. This sequence joins TRBV27 and TRBJ2-2, with D hard to call. The CDR3 runs 15 residues. Trimming shortened V by 6 bases and J by 0 bases, and 11 bases separated the two germline ends. Per germline, CDR1 MNHEY and CDR2 SMNVEV (reference sequence). For the CDR3, the DNA is TGTGCCAGCAGACGCAACCGGGCGAACACCGGGGAGCTGTTTTTT. Amino acids: CASRRNRANTGELFF.